This paragraph reports one T cell receptor (beta chain). The V segment lost 5 bases and the J segment 4 bases; nucleotides outside the gene matches: 8. The CDR3 is 15 amino acids. Germline loops: CDR1 SGHDN, CDR2 FVKESK. CD45RO-negative, CCR7-positively selected cells formed the naive CD8 fraction, excluding terminally differentiated effector memory CD45RA+ cells. Measured with immunoSEQ multiplex PCR; TCRdb has only the in-frame clones, and not every one. The sample records millions of clones, about 95% being singletons. This entry is derived from a study of shared clonotypes between healthy human individuals. Study at large: The cohort had two women and three men, ages 18 to 49.

This chain uses TRBV14 with TRBJ1-2; TRBD1 matches at 9 bases. The TCR originated in a man aged 18-30 years in good health. The sample was naive CD8+ T cells sorted from blood. This CDR3 is CASSVTGGGGYGYTF. The CDR3 DNA is TGTGCCAGCAGCGTTACAGGGGGCGGTGGCTATGGCTACACCTTC.